The clone carrying this TCR beta chain was counted a few times. Gene labels here are mouse ones. The data originate from a study of CD8+ T cells in alopecia areata. As for the study in general: Recipient mice, approximately 7-11-week-old female C3H/HeJ animals, received skin from roughly 6-13-month-old C3H/HeJ graft donors with spontaneous alopecia.

Sequencing used cDNA as its template, made by extracting RNA and reverse transcribing it. The repertoire was sequenced with immunoSEQ multiplex PCR; TCRdb's copy has only in-frame clones and lacks some. The data show 200,000 to 300,000 clones, with none appearing a single time. Pooled cells of cutaneous lymph node origin were sorted on CD4, CD8alpha, NKG2D, NKG2ACE and other markers. The sequence was obtained from a C3H/HeJ mouse with alopecia areata. The strain's MHC haplotype is H2-k. The sample consisted of CD4+ T cells sorted from a lymph node.

The CDR3 DNA, read in part, is TGTGCCAGCAGCCAACCGGGACTTGAC. Amino acids: CASSQPGLD. The CDR3 in its entirety is CASSQPGLDTQYF. J is TRBJ2-5 and V is TRBV5, with D possibly being TRBD2 (6 bases). The missing CDR3 end, 4 residues past where the read stops, is filled in from the germline J gene. Germline CDR1 is LGHNA and CDR2 is YNLKQL (reference sequence). The length of the CDR3 is 13 residues.